The 18 T cell receptor beta chains below come from one sample, sequenced in a study of shared clonotypes between healthy human individuals. Assay used: immunoSEQ multiplex PCR; TCRdb lists only in-frame clones, some missing. This sample has roughly 300,000 clones, with over 70% found just once. Sequenced: memory CD4+ T cells sorted from blood. The subset is: CD45RA-negative fraction. The receptors derive from a man aged 30 to 45 in good health.

The chain recombines TRBV29-1 with TRBJ1-1, with TRBD1 identical over 7 bases. Germline V gene lookup returns CDR1 SQVTM and CDR2 ANQGSEA. Trimming at V came to 2 bases and at J to 11 bases, leaving 8 bases not matched to a gene. This CDR3 is 12 amino acids long. As DNA, the CDR3 is TGCAGCGTTGAAATCCGACAGGGTAGCGCTTTCTTT. Translated, it gives CSVEIRQGSAFF.

This clone was seen once. J is TRBJ1-3 and V is TRBV9; D ambiguous. Germline lookup yields CDR1 SGDLS and CDR2 YYNGEE. The CDR3 runs 15 residues. The ends were cut back, 4 bases at V and 4 bases at J, with 15 bases in the middle. As DNA, the CDR3 is TGTGCCAGCAGCCCTCGTTTGGGGATCGGAAACACCATATATTTT. Amino acid sequence: CASSPRLGIGNTIYF.

The chain employs TRBV29-1 and TRBJ1-1; no clear D. CDR1 is SQVTM, CDR2 ANQGSEA, per germline. Trimming removed 7 bases from V and 4 bases from J, with 16 bases in between. CDR3 length: 13 amino acids. The chain's CDR3 is CSALLTVGTEAFF. The CDR3 nucleotides are TGCAGCGCCTTACTTACGGTTGGCACTGAAGCTTTCTTT.

This clone was picked up one time. The chain combines TRBV29-1 with TRBJ2-7; D might be TRBD1 (6 bases). CDR1 and CDR2 from the germline V gene are SQVTM and ANQGSEA. The CDR3 loop spans 12 amino acids. V lost 6 bases to trimming and J lost 3 bases, with 12 bases between them. CDR3 amino acids: CSVGDTDYEQYF. CDR3 in DNA: TGCAGCGTAGGGGACACCGACTACGAGCAGTACTTC.

The gene calls are TRBV11-2 and TRBJ2-5; the match to TRBD2 covers 8 bases. This CDR3 has 13 residues. The germline V gene has CDR1 SGHAT and CDR2 FQNNGV. J lost 5 bases, V lost 2 bases, and 1 base had no gene match. The CDR3 spells CASSLSSGETQYF. The CDR3 DNA follows: TGTGCCAGCAGCTTATCTAGCGGGGAGACCCAGTACTTC.

The chain recombines TRBV5-1 with TRBJ2-2; TRBD2 might be the D (6 bases). V was shortened by 0 bases and J by 4 bases, with 13 bases between the two germline ends. The CDR3 covers 16 residues. CDR1 and CDR2 from the germline V gene are SGHRS and YFSETQ. CDR3 nucleotides: TGCGCCAGCAGCTTGGCCGCGGGAACAGGCACCGGGGAGCTGTTTTTT. It codes for CASSLAAGTGTGELFF.

This clone was counted once. The CDR3 sequence: CASTGGGQPQHF. The CDR3 DNA sequence: TGTGCCAGCACGGGGGGGGGTCAGCCCCAGCATTTT. The chain is built from TRBV6-1 and TRBJ1-5; a weak D match, TRBD1 (5 bases). The CDR3 runs 12 residues. The V and J ends lost 7 bases and 6 bases respectively, with 10 bases between them. Germline CDR1 is MNHNS and CDR2 is SASEGT.

The J gene is TRBJ1-1, the V gene TRBV28; D is unclear. CDR3 length equals 14 residues. Per germline, CDR1 MDHEN and CDR2 SYDVKM. V dropped 3 bases and J dropped 0 bases, with 8 bases sitting between them. CDR3 bases: TGTGCCAGCAGTTTGGTAGACCTGAACACTGAAGCTTTCTTT. The encoded protein is CASSLVDLNTEAFF. Full variable domain (remainder filled in from reference TRBV28 and TRBJ1-1): DVKVTQSSRYLVKRTGEKVFLECVQDMDHENMFWYRQDPGLGLRLIYFSYDVKMKEKGDIPEGYSVSREKKERFSLILESASTNQTSMYLCASSLVDLNTEAFFGQGTRLTVV.

This chain uses TRBV30 with TRBJ2-7; D uncertain. The CDR3 covers 12 residues. Germline CDR1 reads GTSNPN; CDR2 reads SVGIG (reference sequence). Trimming pared 2 bases from V and 2 bases from J, leaving 7 bases between. This chain's CDR3 is CAWSPPAYEQYF. The DNA for the CDR3 is TGTGCCTGGAGTCCCCCGGCCTACGAGCAGTACTTC.

This sequence joins TRBV5-1 and TRBJ2-1; TRBD2 aligns across 12 bases. J gave up 5 bases and V 4 bases, and 4 bases lay outside the gene matches. This CDR3 is built from 15 residues. The germline V gene has CDR1 SGHRS and CDR2 YFSETQ. CDR3 in DNA: TGCGCCAGCAGCCTCCGGACTAGCGGGAACAATGAGCAGTTCTTC. Protein: CASSLRTSGNNEQFF.

J is TRBJ2-7 and V is TRBV10-1, with 8 nucleotides matching TRBD2. J gave up 7 bases and V 3 bases, and 14 bases lay outside the gene matches. This CDR3 has 16 residues. CDR1 is WNHNN, CDR2 SYGVQD, per germline (reference sequence). The CDR3: CASSDAAGLGPREQYF. The DNA for the CDR3 is TGCGCCAGCAGTGATGCCGCGGGACTAGGGCCTCGAGAGCAGTACTTC.

The chain employs TRBV5-1 and TRBJ2-3; 13 bases agree with TRBD2. V shed 3 bases and J 6 bases; nucleotides not matched to a gene: 7. The CDR3 is 16 amino acids. Germline V gene data show CDR1 as SGHRS and CDR2 as YFSETQ. CDR3 bases: TGCGCCAGCAGCTCCGGGACTAGCGGGAACGCGGATACGCAGTATTTT. Amino acids: CASSSGTSGNADTQYF.

The chain recombines TRBV7-2 with TRBJ1-2; D is uncertain. Trimming stripped 5 bases from V and 2 bases from J, with 3 bases between. Looked up from germline, CDR1 is SGHTA and CDR2 is FQGNSA. This CDR3 is built from 11 residues. CDR3 sequence: CASSQNYGYTF. The CDR3 nucleotides read TGTGCCAGCAGCCAAAACTATGGCTACACCTTC. The variable domain in full, completed from reference TRBV7-2 and TRBJ1-2, reads GAGVSQSPSNKVTEKGKDVELRCDPISGHTALYWYRQSLGQGLEFLIYFQGNSAPDKSGLPSDRFSAERTGGSVSTLTIQRTQQEDSAVYLCASSQNYGYTFGSGTRLTVV.

This clone showed up just once. The chain is built from TRBV18 and TRBJ2-4; D not certain. From germline, CDR1 is KGHSH and CDR2 LQKENI. The CDR3 has 14 residues. V was shortened by 2 bases and J by 3 bases, with 8 bases between the two germline ends. This CDR3 reads CASSPWVGKNIQYF. The DNA for the CDR3 is TGTGCCAGCTCACCATGGGTGGGCAAAAACATTCAGTACTTC. The whole variable domain, filled in from reference TRBV18 and TRBJ2-4, reads NAGVMQNPRHLVRRRGQEARLRCSPMKGHSHVYWYRQLPEEGLKFMVYLQKENIIDESGMPKERFSAEFPKEGPSILRIQQVVRGDSAAYFCASSPWVGKNIQYFGAGTRLSVL.

Concerning this clone: One end of the junction varies from germline; a read error may be responsible. The genes are TRBV5-1 and TRBJ1-1; no firm D call. CDR1 and CDR2 (germline): SGHRS, YFSETQ. This CDR3 region has 13 residues. CDR3 in DNA: TGCGCCAGCAGCTTGGGGGCAGGAAGTTTATGGACTTTT. Its translation is CASSLGAGSLWTF. The complete variable domain, with remaining parts taken from reference TRBV5-1 and TRBJ1-1, reads KAGVTQTPRYLIKTRGQQVTLSCSPISGHRSVSWYQQTPGQGLQFLFEYFSETQRNKGNFPGRFSGRQFSNSRSEMNVSTLELGDSALYLCASSLGAGSLWTFGQGTRLTVV.

Many counts were recorded for this clone. The rearrangement uses TRBV27 and TRBJ2-3; TRBD1 matches 7 bases. V lost 6 bases to trimming and J lost 0 bases; unmatched junction nucleotides: 9. This CDR3 has 16 amino acids. Looked up from germline, CDR1 is MNHEY and CDR2 is SMNVEV (reference sequence). The CDR3 region has the DNA TGTGCCAGCAGGAAGGGACGACAGGGTAGCACAGATACGCAGTATTTT. Amino acids: CASRKGRQGSTDTQYF.

The chain combines TRBV19 with TRBJ1-5; tentatively, D is TRBD1 (5 bases). This CDR3 has 13 residues. CDR1 and CDR2 (germline): LNHDA, SQIVND (reference sequence). Trimming stripped 4 bases from V and 4 bases from J, with 8 bases between. CDR3 region: CASSTGHNQPQHF. The CDR3 DNA sequence: TGTGCCAGTAGTACCGGACATAATCAGCCCCAGCATTTT.

This clone showed up just a few times. The chain has TRBV29-1 and TRBJ1-3; no firm D call. Trimming shortened V by 7 bases and J by 9 bases, and 16 bases separated the two germline ends. Germline values: CDR1 SQVTM, CDR2 ANQGSEA. The CDR3 has 12 amino acids. CDR3 bases: TGCAGCGCCTACGATGGCGATGGCACCATATATTTT. Translated: CSAYDGDGTIYF.